Listed here is a single T cell receptor beta chain. The antigen is not known. The V segment lost 1 base and the J segment 4 bases; nucleotides outside the gene matches: 9. This CDR3 spans 16 amino acids. Germline CDR1 is SGHTA and CDR2 is FQGNSA. Data came from immunoSEQ multiplex PCR; TCRdb stores just in-frame clones and leaves some out. The table shows roughly 1,100,000 clones, with 60% to 80% occurring only once. The sample comes from a study of shared clonotypes between healthy human individuals. Overall study context: The cohort comprised a couple of women and a few men. Their ages spanned 18 to 49 years.

The study, taken as a whole, reports: Exclusively blood specimens were collected; tissue repertoires likely differ. Sharing across four donors was highest in naive CD4 (approximately 5%) and lowest in memory CD8 (about 0.4%).

The chain joins TRBV7-2 to TRBJ2-7, with TRBD2 matching over 8 bases. Specimen: memory CD4+ T cells sorted from blood. As to subset: CD45RA-negative fraction. This sequence originates from a man between 18 and 29 years old in good health. Here the CDR3 DNA reads TGTGCCAGCAGCTTAGGTGGAGCGGGAGAGGGATACGAGCAGTACTTC. Amino acid sequence: CASSLGGAGEGYEQYF.